These 21 T cell receptor beta chains were sequenced from one sample in a study of T cell repertoires in cytomegalovirus infection. TCRdb re-analysed the reads in MiXCR, keeping a single row per CDR3 protein. The sample records 80,000 or so distinct CDR3 sequences, 35% to 50% being singletons. For these TCRs, the target antigens are not known. The starting material was CD8+ T cells from cultured PBMCs, obtained from culture after CMV antigen stimulation. Source of these receptors: a human donor in good health (CMV status not recorded). Some clones in this sample may be carry-over from other donors' samples.

This clonotype has a single count. V gene TRBV12-5 combines with J gene TRBJ1-1; D may be TRBD1 (5 bases). The germline V gene encodes CDR1 LGHNT and CDR2 FRNRAP. The ends were cut back, 0 bases at V and 5 bases at J, with 19 bases in the middle. The CDR3 has 17 residues. The CDR3 coding sequence is TGTGCTAGTGGTTTGGTATTACTGAGCGGGGGAAGGACTGAAGCTTTCTTT. It encodes CASGLVLLSGGRTEAFF.

The chain uses TRBV25-1 and TRBJ1-1; weak D call: TRBD1 (5 bases). V was pared by 3 bases and J by 6 bases, with 14 bases between. The germline V gene encodes CDR1 MGHDK and CDR2 SYGVNS. The CDR3 spans 14 residues. The CDR3 nucleotides are TGTGCCAGCAGTGATACGTCCTGGGGCTCTGAAGCTTTCTTT. This encodes CASSDTSWGSEAFF.

V usage is TRBV19 and J usage is TRBJ2-7, with D tentatively TRBD1 (5 bases). Trimming cost V 6 bases and J 1 base, with 13 bases left between them. The CDR3 runs to 14 residues. The V gene's germline CDR1 is LNHDA and CDR2 SQIVND (reference sequence). The CDR3 DNA sequence: TGTGCCAGTAGCAGATCGGACAAATCCTACGAGCAGTACTTC. Its protein product is CASSRSDKSYEQYF.

Only a few counts were recorded for this clonotype. V gene TRBV7-6 combines with J gene TRBJ2-3; no clear D gene. Germline V lookup: CDR1 SGHVS, CDR2 FNYEAQ. The CDR3 extends over 14 amino acids. V gave up 2 bases and J gave up 9 bases, with 15 bases separating them. This CDR3 is CASSLTTINRTQYF. DNA of the CDR3: TGTGCCAGCAGCTTAACGACAATCAATCGGACGCAGTATTTT.

The chain employs TRBV7-9 and TRBJ1-2, with D maybe TRBD1 (6 bases). The CDR3 is made up of 16 amino acids. CDR1 and CDR2 from the germline V gene are SEHNR and FQNEAQ (reference sequence). Trimming pared 10 bases from V and 6 bases from J, leaving 27 bases between. The CDR3 DNA reads as TGTGCCATCCGGGACATCCCTAATCCTGGACTCGATGGCTACACCTTC. Translating gives CAIRDIPNPGLDGYTF.

This clonotype was observed at least ten times. The chain joins TRBV28 to TRBJ1-1; D perhaps matches TRBD1 (5 bases). The length of the CDR3 is 16 residues. Trimming removed 2 bases at V and 4 bases at J, with 17 bases between. Germline V gene data show CDR1 as MDHEN and CDR2 as SYDVKM. The CDR3 nucleotides read TGTGCCAGCAGTTTACAGTCTCCAGGGAGGAGCACTGAAGCTTTCTTT. This translates into CASSLQSPGRSTEAFF.

The rearrangement joins TRBV27 to TRBJ2-7; tentative D call: TRBD1 (6 bases). The ends were cut back, 5 bases at V and 4 bases at J, with 9 bases in the middle. The CDR3 consists of 12 residues. Germline CDR1 is MNHEY and CDR2 is SMNVEV (reference sequence). CDR3: CASSIQGYEQYF. CDR3 coding DNA: TGTGCCAGCAGTATTCAGGGGTACGAGCAGTACTTC.

This clonotype was picked up many times. This chain joins TRBV7-8 and TRBJ2-7, with 8 positions matching TRBD1. Per the germline V gene, CDR1 is SGHVS and CDR2 is FQNEAQ. V was clipped by 5 bases and J by 0 bases; unmatched bases: 6. The CDR3 runs to 15 residues. The CDR3 loop is CASSAWTGRSYEQYF. Written as DNA, the CDR3 is TGTGCCAGCAGCGCCTGGACAGGGCGCTCCTACGAGCAGTACTTC.

This sequence joins TRBV7-6 and TRBJ2-7, with a weak D call TRBD1 (6 bases). Trimming stripped 3 bases from V and 1 base from J, with 13 bases between. The germline V gene encodes CDR1 SGHVS and CDR2 FNYEAQ. This CDR3 has 15 residues. The CDR3 sequence is CASSLYQGQSYEQYF. The DNA for the CDR3 is TGTGCCAGCAGCTTGTACCAGGGACAATCCTACGAGCAGTACTTC.

This chain uses TRBV7-6 with TRBJ1-5, with D perhaps matching TRBD1 (6 bases). The V gene's germline CDR1 is SGHVS and CDR2 FNYEAQ. This CDR3 comprises 15 residues. Deletions cut 1 base from V and 6 bases from J, with 13 bases between. CDR3 coding DNA: TGTGCCAGCAGCTTAGAGGGGGGCGTGGGTCAGCCCCAGCATTTT. It is translated as CASSLEGGVGQPQHF.

The V and J genes are TRBV12-3 or TRBV12-4 and TRBJ1-2, with D possibly matching TRBD1 (5 bases). V lost 2 bases and J lost 3, with 10 bases in between. The CDR3 runs 14 residues. The CDR3 DNA follows: TGTGCCAGCAGTTTACAGGGCCCTCACTATGGCTACACCTTC. Translation gives CASSLQGPHYGYTF.

This chain joins TRBV5-6 and TRBJ2-7; TRBD2 is a possible D gene (6 bases). The germline V gene encodes CDR1 SGHDT and CDR2 YYEEEE. CDR3 length: 15 residues. V lost 2 bases and J lost 3, with 15 bases in between. CDR3 bases: TGTGCCAGCAGCTTCGGGGGAGCAGATATCTACGAGCAGTACTTC. Its protein product is CASSFGGADIYEQYF.

The chain carries TRBV7-2 and TRBJ2-7; no clear D. Germline CDR1 and CDR2: SGHTA and FQGNSA. CDR3 size: 15 residues. The V gene lost 1 base and the J gene lost 3 bases, with 13 bases spanning the gap. CDR3 DNA: TGTGCCAGCAGCTTAGAGATAGGGCCAGTCTACGAGCAGTACTTC. Its translation: CASSLEIGPVYEQYF.

The gene calls are TRBV7-2 and TRBJ2-5, with TRBD1 identical over 8 bases. Per the germline V gene, CDR1 is SGHTA and CDR2 is FQGNSA. The length of the CDR3 is 18 residues. V lost 4 bases and J lost 7; bases outside the gene matches: 20. The CDR3 loop reads CASSSARTGFLELGTQYF. The DNA for the CDR3 is TGTGCCAGCAGCTCCGCCCGGACAGGGTTCCTCGAACTCGGGACCCAGTACTTC.

The chain links TRBV7-8 to TRBJ2-7, with 9 bases that match TRBD2. CDR3 size: 15 residues. V lost 7 bases to trimming and J lost 5 bases; unmatched junction nucleotides: 12. Germline values: CDR1 SGHVS, CDR2 FQNEAQ. The CDR3 loop reads CASNGGRGGLDEQYF. DNA for the CDR3: TGTGCCAGCAACGGGGGGCGGGGGGGCCTCGACGAGCAGTACTTC.

The chain employs TRBV19 and TRBJ1-5; the D is unclear. Germline values: CDR1 LNHDA, CDR2 SQIVND (reference sequence). CDR3 length: 15 residues. V was shortened by 1 base and J by 3 bases, with 10 bases between the two germline ends. This CDR3 is CASSIGGLFNQPQHF. CDR3 coding DNA: TGTGCCAGTAGTATAGGCGGTTTATTCAATCAGCCCCAGCATTTT.

This clonotype has a handful of counts. This chain connects TRBV7-2 to TRBJ2-2; D call uncertain. CDR1 SGHTA and CDR2 FQGNSA come from the germline V gene. The length of the CDR3 is 13 residues. V lost 1 base and J 6 bases, leaving 6 bases between the germline ends. CDR3 residues: CASSLGLAGELFF. The DNA of the CDR3 is TGTGCCAGCAGCTTAGGCTTAGCCGGGGAGCTGTTTTTT.

The chain combines TRBV6-2 or TRBV6-3 with TRBJ2-3; D is unclear. V lost 3 bases, J lost 2 bases, and 6 bases lay in between. The CDR3 length is 13 residues. The V gene's germline CDR1 is MNHEY and CDR2 SVGEGT. This chain's CDR3 is CASSYIDTDTQYF. The CDR3 nucleotides are TGTGCCAGCAGTTATATAGACACAGATACGCAGTATTTT.

The J gene is TRBJ1-5, the V gene TRBV7-4, with TRBD1 identical over 7 bases. The CDR3 runs to 16 residues. V shed 5 bases and J 2 bases; nucleotides not matched to a gene: 9. The germline V gene has CDR1 SGHVT and CDR2 SQSDAQ. Here the CDR3 reads CASSSAGGRGNQPQHF. CDR3 DNA sequence: TGTGCCAGCAGCAGTGCAGGGGGAAGGGGCAATCAGCCCCAGCATTTT.

This chain uses TRBV24-1 with TRBJ2-3; 11 bases are a match to TRBD2. The germline V gene encodes CDR1 KGHDR and CDR2 SFDVKD. The V segment lost 4 bases and the J segment 3 bases; nucleotides outside the gene matches: 5. The CDR3 runs to 16 residues. The CDR3 DNA sequence: TGTGCCACCAGTGACGGGGGACTAGCGGAGACAGATACGCAGTATTTT. Translated, it gives CATSDGGLAETDTQYF.

The chain couples TRBV14 to TRBJ2-1, with TRBD1 matching over 8 bases. Trimming cost V 5 bases and J 6 bases; bases outside gene matches: 12. Per the germline V gene, CDR1 is SGHDN and CDR2 is FVKESK. The CDR3 totals 16 residues. CDR3 sequence reads: CASSDETGAYRNEQFF. In DNA, the CDR3 is TGTGCCAGCAGCGATGAGACAGGGGCCTATCGCAATGAGCAGTTCTTC.